Described below is a single T cell receptor (beta chain) sequence and its context. The data belong to a study of blood T cell repertoires in COVID-19. Study-level information: Material from acute and convalescent COVID-19 was sourced from the United States, Italy and Spain.

Original processing notes: Estimates of nucleated cell counts were drawn from the amplification of reference gene primers. Assay: immunoSEQ multiplex PCR; the TCRdb copy retains only in-frame clones and omits some. That table is the source of V, J and clone size, and D and trimming were worked out from the DNA. Counted here are 100,000 to 150,000 clones, roughly 82% occurring once; the ten biggest clones make up about 5.4%. This CDR3 is 16 amino acids long. Germline assignment: CDR1 SGHTA and CDR2 FQGTGA. The V gene lost 5 bases and the J gene lost 7 bases, with 18 bases spanning the gap. V gene TRBV7-3 combines with J gene TRBJ1-6, with a tentative D call TRBD1 (6 bases). The sequence was obtained from a human donor in a cohort sampled during active COVID-19. Material: peripheral blood. The CDR3 spells CASSNRPGTPNSPLHF. The DNA of the CDR3 is TGTGCCAGCAGCAACCGACCCGGGACACCCAATTCACCCCTCCACTTT. Full variable domain (missing parts from reference TRBV7-3 and TRBJ1-6): GAGVSQTPSNKVTEKGKYVELRCDPISGHTALYWYRQSLGQGPEFLIYFQGTGAADDSGLPNDRFFAVRPEGSVSTLKIQRTERGDSAVYLCASSNRPGTPNSPLHFGNGTRLTVT.